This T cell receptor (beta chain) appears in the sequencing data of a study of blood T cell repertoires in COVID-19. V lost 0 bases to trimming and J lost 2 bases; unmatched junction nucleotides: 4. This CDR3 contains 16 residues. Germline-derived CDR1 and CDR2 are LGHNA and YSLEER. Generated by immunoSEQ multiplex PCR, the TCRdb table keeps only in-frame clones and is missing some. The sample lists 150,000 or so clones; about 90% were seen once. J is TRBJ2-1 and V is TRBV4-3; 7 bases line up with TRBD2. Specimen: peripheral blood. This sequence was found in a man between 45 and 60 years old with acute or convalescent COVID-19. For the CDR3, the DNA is TGCGCCAGCAGCCAAGACTACGCGGGGGCCTACAATGAGCAGTTCTTC. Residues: CASSQDYAGAYNEQFF.